This T cell receptor beta chain was sequenced for a study of brain T cells in children with intractable seizures. Study-level points and caveats: Pre- and post-surgery blood differed in depth, so pre-surgery absences may be undersampling.

For this clone: Its specificity is not known.

Time point noted: blood from clinic visit 5 months post-surgery; TSC patient then seizure free. The sequenced cases were selected for having the highest brain T cell transcript signatures. At least one anti-epileptic drug was given before surgery. Trimming cost V 6 bases and J 1 base, with 3 bases left between them. The length of the CDR3 is 11 residues. CDR1 and CDR2 (germline): MNHEY, SMNVEV (reference sequence). Libraries were prepared by immunoSEQ multiplex PCR; TCRdb keeps only in-frame clonotypes and omits some of them. The sample lists 340,000 or so clones; nearly 95% were seen once. V usage is TRBV27 and J usage is TRBJ1-1; D remains unclear. The specimen was peripheral blood, collected roughly 5 months after surgery. This clonotype was sampled from a boy under two years old with tuberous sclerosis and intractable seizures. CDR3: CASRSNTEAFF. The CDR3 DNA reads as TGTGCCAGCAGGTCGAACACTGAAGCTTTCTTT.